The following is a T cell receptor (beta chain) sequence with its context. This clone has more than one count but fewer than ten. There is no known antigen for this receptor. No clone much larger than this one lies a single base away; base qualities are absent. This entry is derived from a study of blood T cell repertoires in COVID-19 (TCRdb year 2020). Concerning the study at large: Samples covering the acute and convalescent phases of COVID-19 were provided by collaborators in the United States, Italy and Spain. Where available, HLA class I and class II types were taken from metadata supplied by the sample provider and were not determined by assay-based typing. The repertoires were made available in a free public database intended to serve as a resource for research on the immune response to SARS-CoV-2. The prospective study material was composed of cDNA or gDNA derived from T cells, B-cell-depleted T cells, or PBMCs. The sample metadata nearly always contained a de-identified subject ID, COVID-19 status, age in years and sex. The dataset comprised deeply sampled blood TCRbeta repertoires from subjects exposed to, actively infected with, or recovered from COVID-19. Samples came from the ongoing ImmuneRACE study (first 160 participants) plus 1,254 subjects from 6 global collaborators.

The germline V gene yields SGHRS for CDR1 and YFSETQ for CDR2. Including the terminal cysteine and phenylalanine, the CDR3 comprises 15 residues. Only the CDR3 part of the read is kept: 45 bases, read in frame from the first base. V loses 2 bases, J loses 6 bases, and the germline ends lie 17 bases apart. Study-level results and caveats: How much clinical and demographic metadata was included differed by source and by participant, and the metadata was provided uncurated.

The immunoSEQ Assay, a bias-controlled multiplex PCR, was used to amplify TCRbeta CDR3 regions from genomic DNA. The paper's data handling went like this. Nucleated cell counts per sample were estimated from amplification of reference gene primers within the assay. To quantify the absolute abundance of each unique TCRbeta CDR3 rearrangement, sequence reads were collapsed and filtered. For each sample, productive Simpson clonality was calculated as the square root of Simpson's diversity index over productive rearrangements. TCRdb stores this immuneACCESS table with in-frame sequences only. Part of the clones is absent; in the studies checked, under half of the shortfall reflects unresolved V genes, and no reason is known for the rest. V, J and clone size are those of that table, while D and trimming were read from the DNA. In all, the sample holds about 78,000 clones, and around 80% of those were seen once. The top ten clonotypes cover approximately 5.8% of the sample.

The collaborating institutions used their own protocols to collect whole blood in K2EDTA tubes. For TCRbeta analysis, collaborators shipped samples in one of three forms: frozen whole blood, isolated PBMCs, or DNA extracted from either of those sample types. The chain uses TRBV5-1 and TRBJ1-2, with the D gene not confidently named. The sequenced sample consisted of peripheral blood. This receptor was obtained from a man aged 55 to 70 with active or convalescent COVID-19. The CDR3 protein is CASSFLGLPSNGYTF. The bases read TGCGCCAGCAGCTTCCTCGGACTCCCGAGTAATGGCTACACCTTC.